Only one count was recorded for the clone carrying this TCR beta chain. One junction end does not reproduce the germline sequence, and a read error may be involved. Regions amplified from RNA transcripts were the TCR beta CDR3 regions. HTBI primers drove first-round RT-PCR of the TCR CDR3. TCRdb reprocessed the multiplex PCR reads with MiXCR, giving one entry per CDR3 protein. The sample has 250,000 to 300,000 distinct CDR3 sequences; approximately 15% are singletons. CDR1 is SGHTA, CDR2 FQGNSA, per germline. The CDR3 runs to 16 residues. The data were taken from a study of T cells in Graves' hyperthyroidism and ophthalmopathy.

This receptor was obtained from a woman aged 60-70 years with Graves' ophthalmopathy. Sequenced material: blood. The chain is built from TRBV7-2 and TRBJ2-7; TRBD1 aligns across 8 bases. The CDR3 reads CASSLASDRGSYEQYF. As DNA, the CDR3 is TGTGCCAGCAGCTTAGCGTCAGACAGGGGATCCTACGAGCAATACTTC.